These T cell receptor beta chains were read from a single sample in a study of T cell responses to AZD1222 COVID-19 vaccine. Assay: immunoSEQ multiplex PCR; the TCRdb copy retains only in-frame clones and omits some. Among some 120,000 clones listed, 88% were seen once. The sample consisted of peripheral blood, taken on day 0 of AZD1222 vaccination. The receptors were gathered from an adult in good health. CDR3s include the opening cysteine and the closing phenylalanine or tryptophan. A D gene is named only where the DNA matches it firmly. Where a row states a size, it is once, few, many or the class of an expanded clone; other rows omit it.

>TRBJ1-1|TRBV19|.|.
TGTGCCAGTGCGAGGGGGGTCGCGACTTCTGAAGCTTTCTTT
CASARGVATSEAFF
>TRBJ1-5|TRBV18|.|TRBD1
TGTGCCAGCTCACAGGACAGGGGGAGGCAAAATCAGCCCCAGCATTTT
CASSQDRGRQNQPQHF
>TRBJ2-5|TRBV12-3/TRBV12-4|.|TRBD1
TGTGCCAGCCTGGGACAGAACCAAGAGACCCAGTACTTC
CASLGQNQETQYF
>TRBJ2-5|TRBV27|.|.
TGTGCCAGCAGTTTATGGTCCAGTGGGGAGACCCAGTACTTC
CASSLWSSGETQYF
>TRBJ2-7|TRBV27|.|TRBD1
TGTGCCAGCAGGGGGACAGGGGATTTGTACGAGCAGTACTTC
CASRGTGDLYEQYF
>TRBJ2-7|TRBV6-1|few|.
TGTGCCAGCAGTGAAGCGACTACGGGAGTCGACTACGAGCAGTACTTC
CASSEATTGVDYEQYF
>TRBJ2-7|TRBV27|.|TRBD1
TGTGCCAGCAGTTCCGGACAGGGACCCTACGAGCAGTACTTC
CASSSGQGPYEQYF
>TRBJ2-1|TRBV10-3|.|.
TGTGCCATCAGTGAGTCGGCTAGCGATCATGAGCAGTTCTTC
CAISESASDHEQFF
>TRBJ2-7|TRBV6-2/TRBV6-3|.|.
TGTGCCAGCAGTTACTCGTTGGCAGGCCGTGAGGAGCAGTACTTC
CASSYSLAGREEQYF
>TRBJ2-7|TRBV4-1|.|.
TGCGCCAGCAGCCAGACTTGGACGGGGGCCTACGAGCAGTACTTC
CASSQTWTGAYEQYF
>TRBJ1-4|TRBV7-2|.|.
TGTGCCAGCAGCTTAGCTAGACAGAATGAAAAACTGTTTTTT
CASSLARQNEKLFF
>TRBJ1-2|TRBV11-3|once|TRBD1
TGTGCCAGTGTAGGACAGGACCATTCTAACTATGGCTACACCTTC
CASVGQDHSNYGYTF
>TRBJ1-2|TRBV28|.|.
TGTGCCAGCAGGGCAGGGGAAGGAATCTATGGCTACACCTTC
CASRAGEGIYGYTF
>TRBJ1-1|TRBV3-1/TRBV3-2|.|.
TGTGCCAGCACCCAAATTGCGTCAATGAACACTGAAGCTTTCTTT
CASTQIASMNTEAFF
>TRBJ1-3|TRBV5-5|.|.
TGTGCCAGCAGTCTAGCCTGGAGCTCTGGAAACACCATATATTTT
CASSLAWSSGNTIYF
>TRBJ2-2|TRBV7-3|.|TRBD2
TGTGCCAGCAGCCCGACTAGCGCCTACACCGGGGAGCTGTTTTTT
CASSPTSAYTGELFF
>TRBJ2-1|TRBV9|.|.
TGTGCCAGCAGCGAGGGTGGCCACTACAATGAGCAGTTCTTC
CASSEGGHYNEQFF
>TRBJ1-6|TRBV6-5|.|TRBD1
TGTGCCAGCTTGGGACAGCCTAATTCACCCCTCCACTTT
CASLGQPNSPLHF
>TRBJ2-1|TRBV27|.|TRBD2
TGTGCCAGCAGTTTATGGGCTAGCGGGAATGAGCAGTTCTTC
CASSLWASGNEQFF
>TRBJ2-7|TRBV11-2|.|TRBD2
TGTGCCAGCAGCTTCCTGGGGGCTAGCGGGACCTACGAGCAGTACTTC
CASSFLGASGTYEQYF
>TRBJ2-7|TRBV6-1|medium-sized|.
TGTGCCAGCAGTGATGCTAGCTGGGTAGCGCGCGAGCAGTACTTC
CASSDASWVAREQYF
>TRBJ1-5|TRBV29-1|few|.
TGCAGCGTTGAGGTGGGGGGAGGGAATCAGCCCCAGCATTTT
CSVEVGGGNQPQHF
>TRBJ2-1|TRBV13|.|TRBD2
TGTGCCAGCAGCTTAGGGACTAGCGGGGGGAAGCCAAATGAGCAGTTCTTC
CASSLGTSGGKPNEQFF
>TRBJ1-6|TRBV4-3|.|.
TGCGCCAGCAGCCAACCCCCCCAGGGGTCAACCAGTCACTATAATTCACCCCTCCACTTT
CASSQPPQGSTSHYNSPLHF
>TRBJ1-2|TRBV4-2|.|.
TGTGCCAGCAGCCAGGTGACGGGGCTGGACTATGGCTACACCTTC
CASSQVTGLDYGYTF
>TRBJ1-6|TRBV30|.|TRBD1
TGTGCCTGCTCGGGACAGGGGCCTCCACCCCTCCACTTT
CACSGQGPPPLHF
>TRBJ2-1|TRBV9|.|TRBD2
TGTGCCAGCAGCGTGGGCGGGAGGGCCTCCTACAATGAGCAGTTCTTC
CASSVGGRASYNEQFF
>TRBJ2-2|TRBV4-2|.|.
TGTGCCAGCAGCCAAGCCCAACTCACTATTAACACCGGGGAGCTGTTTTTT
CASSQAQLTINTGELFF
>TRBJ1-2|TRBV9|once|.
TGTGCCAGCAGCGCGTTCCGTTGGAGCTACACCTTC
CASSAFRWSYTF
>TRBJ1-5|TRBV27|.|.
TGTGCCAGCAGTTTTAACAGGGTATGGCCCCAGCATTTT
CASSFNRVWPQHF
>TRBJ2-7|TRBV19|once|TRBD2
TGTGCCAGTAGTAGAGGGACTAGCGGTTCCTACGAGCAGTACTTC
CASSRGTSGSYEQYF
>TRBJ2-1|TRBV5-6|.|.
TGTGCCAGCAGTTTGGACTCCCAAAGCTACAATGAGCAGTTCTTC
CASSLDSQSYNEQFF
>TRBJ2-7|TRBV2|few|.
TGTGCCAGCAGCTTCTCCTACGAGCAGTACTTC
CASSFSYEQYF
>TRBJ2-2|TRBV4-2|.|.
TGTGCCAGCAGCCTTCTTACAGGAACGAACACCGGGGAGCTGTTTTTT
CASSLLTGTNTGELFF
>TRBJ1-1|TRBV7-3|.|.
TGTGCCAGCAGCTTAACCCCTTCGAACACTGAAGCTTTCTTT
CASSLTPSNTEAFF
>TRBJ1-5|TRBV18|.|TRBD1
TGTGCCAGCTCAGAGGACAGGGGTGGCAATCAGCCCCAGCATTTT
CASSEDRGGNQPQHF
>TRBJ1-1|TRBV28|.|.
TGTGCCAGCAGTTTACCTCAAAACACTGAAGCTTTCTTT
CASSLPQNTEAFF
>TRBJ1-1|TRBV7-6|.|.
TGTGCCAGCAATACCCACGCCGGCGGATCGATCACTGAAGCTTTCTTT
CASNTHAGGSITEAFF
>TRBJ2-4|TRBV3-1/TRBV3-2|.|TRBD1
TGTGCCAGCAGCCCACACGGGACAGGGAAAGCCAAAAACATTCAGTACTTC
CASSPHGTGKAKNIQYF
>TRBJ2-2|TRBV7-6|.|TRBD2
TGTGCCAGCAGCGCCAGGGGACTAGCGGGGAACACCGGGGAGCTGTTTTTT
CASSARGLAGNTGELFF
>TRBJ1-1|TRBV3-1/TRBV3-2|.|.
TGTGCCAGCAGCCACACGGGGGCGGATACTGAAGCTTTCTTT
CASSHTGADTEAFF
>TRBJ2-7|TRBV27|.|TRBD1
TGTGCCAGCAGTTCCGGGACAGGGCGGAACGAGCAGTACTTC
CASSSGTGRNEQYF